This entry lists 28 T cell receptor beta chains sequenced from one sample in a study of metastatic and nonmetastatic thyroid tumors. TCRdb reprocessed the PCR reads via MiXCR. Here the sample spans tens of thousands of clones, about an eighth being singletons. Each patient came to thyroid surgery without any prior treatment (of any kind). Material: blood. All receptors derive from a female donor with papillary thyroid cancer or a benign thyroid nodule (not recorded which). Some clones in this sample may be carry-over from other donors' samples.

This clone came up many times. The rearrangement uses TRBV20-1 and TRBJ2-7, with TRBD2 matching 11 bases. CDR3 length: 13 amino acids. Germline-derived CDR1 and CDR2 are DFQATT and SNEGSKA (reference sequence). The CDR3, as DNA: TGCAGCGGTAGCGGGAGGGAACCCTACGAGCAGTACTTC. Encoded protein: CSGSGREPYEQYF.

This clone turned up a few times. This sequence joins TRBV6-1 and TRBJ2-7, with D possibly TRBD2 on 6 matching bases. Deletions cut 8 bases from V and 2 bases from J, with 22 bases between. Germline assignment: CDR1 MNHNS and CDR2 SASEGT. This CDR3 spans 16 amino acids. Here the CDR3 DNA reads TGTGCCAGCGGGACTCTTCCGGCTCGCGGGCCCTACGAGCAGTACTTC. This translates into CASGTLPARGPYEQYF.

This clone was observed at least ten times. The sample carries other DNA sequences with the same CDR3. This chain joins TRBV11-2 and TRBJ2-1; TRBD2 matches 10 bases. The germline V gene has CDR1 SGHAT and CDR2 FQNNGV. Trimming cost V 6 bases and J 1 base; bases outside gene matches: 9. This CDR3 spans 17 amino acids. The DNA of the CDR3 is TGTGCCAGCAGAGTCACAGCGGGAGGGAGTTCCTACAATGAGCAGTTCTTC. Translated, it gives CASRVTAGGSSYNEQFF.

This clone was observed many times. The chain combines TRBV7-2 with TRBJ1-5; the D is unclear. Trimming shortened V by 1 base and J by 4 bases, and 11 bases separated the two germline ends. The germline gives CDR1 SGHTA, CDR2 FQGNSA. The CDR3 has 15 amino acids. CDR3 sequence: CASSLGGRDNQPQHF. Written as DNA, the CDR3 is TGTGCCAGCAGCTTAGGAGGACGGGATAATCAGCCCCAGCATTTT.

This clone was seen ten or more times. The chain combines TRBV6-1 with TRBJ2-7; 7 bases agree with TRBD1. Per the germline V gene, CDR1 is MNHNS and CDR2 is SASEGT. There are 14 residues in the CDR3. V shed 7 bases, J shed 6 bases, and the junction held 12 bases outside the gene matches. The CDR3 protein is CASTLDGTAREQYF. The CDR3 DNA reads as TGTGCCAGCACCTTAGACGGGACAGCGCGCGAGCAGTACTTC.

This clone was picked up a small number of times. The J gene is TRBJ1-2, the V gene TRBV4-1, with D perhaps matching TRBD1 (5 bases). Trimming removed 1 base at V and 8 bases at J, with 11 bases between. Germline CDR1 and CDR2: MGHRA and YSYEKL. The CDR3 is 13 residues long. The CDR3 nucleotides read TGCGCCAGCAGCCAAGGGGGCGGGGACGGCTACACCTTC. Protein: CASSQGGGDGYTF.

This clone appeared many times. The chain combines TRBV20-1 with TRBJ2-7, with 12 bases that match TRBD1. V shed 5 bases, J shed 5 bases, and the junction held 13 bases outside the gene matches. CDR1 and CDR2 from the germline V gene are DFQATT and SNEGSKA (reference sequence). The CDR3 is made up of 16 amino acids. The DNA for the CDR3 is TGCAGTGCTCGAGCCGGGACAGGGGGCGGAGGCCACGAGCAGTACTTC. This translates into CSARAGTGGGGHEQYF.

This clone was seen many times. This chain uses TRBV12-5 with TRBJ2-1; perhaps TRBD2 as D (5 bases). Between the trimmed V and J ends, which lost 7 bases and 4 bases, there was a span of 20 bases. Germline V gene lookup returns CDR1 LGHNT and CDR2 FRNRAP. The CDR3 contains 16 residues. The CDR3 loop is CASVGVGGRGYNEQFF. CDR3 sequence (DNA): TGTGCTAGTGTGGGTGTCGGTGGGAGAGGGTACAATGAGCAGTTCTTC.

This clone was counted at least ten times. The sample contains more than one DNA sequence encoding this CDR3. The chain employs TRBV5-4 and TRBJ2-3; D unresolved. The CDR3 runs 16 residues. The V gene's germline CDR1 is SGHNT and CDR2 YYREEE (reference sequence). V shed 0 bases and J shed 3 bases, with 14 bases lying between them. The CDR3 DNA reads TGTGCCAGCAGCTTGGATGGCGTCAGCATGACAGATACGCAGTATTTT. It codes for CASSLDGVSMTDTQYF.

The rearrangement uses TRBV7-9 and TRBJ2-7, with TRBD1 matching over 9 bases. V lost 6 bases and J lost 4; bases outside the gene matches: 4. The CDR3 spans 13 residues. Germline lookup yields CDR1 SEHNR and CDR2 FQNEAQ (reference sequence). The CDR3 loop is CASSSDRGYEQYF. In DNA, the CDR3 is TGTGCCAGCAGTTCCGACAGGGGGTACGAGCAGTACTTC.

This clone was seen only a few times. Since a much larger clone is just one base distant, this may be a read error. This chain connects TRBV11-1 to TRBJ1-2; 7 bases fit TRBD1. This CDR3 has 14 amino acids. The V and J ends lost 5 bases and 6 bases, in that order; junction bases with no gene match: 9. Germline V lookup: CDR1 SGHAT, CDR2 FQDESV (reference sequence). The CDR3 loop is CASSDTGEMNGYTF. The CDR3 region has the DNA TGTGCCAGCAGCGATACAGGGGAGATGAATGGCTACACCTTC.

This clone was picked up many times. The chain employs TRBV19 and TRBJ1-5; 8 bases fit TRBD1. The J segment lost 1 base and the V segment lost 9 bases, leaving 11 bases of the junction unmatched. The germline CDR1 and CDR2 sequences are LNHDA and SQIVND (reference sequence). CDR3 length: 16 amino acids. Written as DNA, the CDR3 is TGTGCCAGCTCCACAGGGGGGTATACGAGCAATCAGCCCCAGCATTTT. It is translated as CASSTGGYTSNQPQHF.

This clone was seen many times. This rearrangement joins TRBV24-1 to TRBJ2-1; 10 bases agree with TRBD2. V gave up 3 bases and J gave up 5 bases; unmatched junction bases: 6. Per the germline V gene, CDR1 is KGHDR and CDR2 is SFDVKD. This CDR3 is 16 amino acids long. CDR3 nucleotide sequence: TGTGCCACCAGTGATCTCAGCGGGAGGGATAACAATGAGCAGTTCTTC. Its protein is CATSDLSGRDNNEQFF.

This clone occurred many times. The chain couples TRBV5-1 to TRBJ2-2; D is undetermined. This CDR3 spans 15 amino acids. Between the trimmed V and J ends, which lost 2 bases and 6 bases, there was a span of 14 bases. Germline values: CDR1 SGHRS, CDR2 YFSETQ. DNA for the CDR3: TGCGCCAGCAGCTTTTCTCTACCCATGGCCGGGGAGCTGTTTTTT. Translating gives CASSFSLPMAGELFF.

Ten or more counts support this clone. CDR3 residues: CSATAGYGQPQHF. CDR3 bases: TGCAGTGCCACAGCAGGGTATGGTCAGCCCCAGCATTTT. This rearrangement joins TRBV20-1 to TRBJ1-5; weak D call: TRBD1 (5 bases). V lost 6 bases and J lost 6, with 15 bases in between. CDR1 DFQATT and CDR2 SNEGSKA come from the germline V gene (reference sequence). The CDR3 sequence is 13 residues long.

This clone was picked up many times. This chain joins TRBV20-1 and TRBJ2-1; 9 bases fit TRBD2. This CDR3 contains 15 residues. Germline lookup yields CDR1 DFQATT and CDR2 SNEGSKA (reference sequence). The V gene end was trimmed by 0 bases and the J gene end by 6 bases; junction bases not matched to a gene: 6. CDR3 amino acids: CSARDPRRGGNEQFF. CDR3 sequence (DNA): TGCAGTGCTAGAGATCCTCGGCGGGGGGGCAATGAGCAGTTCTTC.

Many counts were recorded for this clone. This chain links TRBV20-1 with TRBJ2-7; the match to TRBD2 covers 10 bases. This CDR3 is 13 amino acids long. Germline loops: CDR1 DFQATT, CDR2 SNEGSKA (reference sequence). The junction had 6 bases not matched to a gene; V was cut back by 5 bases and J by 5 bases. CDR3 residues: CSAELAGANEQYF. The CDR3 bases are TGCAGTGCTGAGCTAGCGGGAGCTAACGAGCAGTACTTC.

This clone is deemed medium-sized (0.01 to 0.1%). The genes are TRBV28 and TRBJ2-3; 9 bases match TRBD1. CDR3 length equals 13 residues. V dropped 6 bases and J dropped 4; count of bases not matched to a gene: 2. Per the germline V gene, CDR1 is MDHEN and CDR2 is SYDVKM. The CDR3 bases are TGTGCCAGCAGACGACAGGGGGCAGATACGCAGTATTTT. This gives the protein CASRRQGADTQYF.

This clone was seen many times. The chain combines TRBV7-2 with TRBJ1-1, with a weak D call TRBD1 (5 bases). Per the germline V gene, CDR1 is SGHTA and CDR2 is FQGNSA. V lost 2 bases and J 4 bases, leaving 14 bases between the germline ends. CDR3 size: 15 residues. This CDR3 is CASSLNQGVGTEAFF. CDR3 nucleotide sequence: TGTGCCAGCAGCTTAAATCAAGGGGTCGGCACTGAAGCTTTCTTT.

Ten or more counts support this clone. The V and J genes are TRBV24-1 and TRBJ2-1; D perhaps matches TRBD2 (5 bases). Deletions cut 2 bases from V and 8 bases from J, with 15 bases between. The CDR3 consists of 15 residues. Germline V gene data show CDR1 as KGHDR and CDR2 as SFDVKD. For the CDR3, the DNA is TGTGCCACCAGTGATTCGAGGGCCTCCGGGGATGAGCAGTTCTTC. Protein: CATSDSRASGDEQFF.

The CDR3 nucleotides read TGCAGTATCCGCCCGCTGTCTTACGAGCAGTACTTC. It is translated as CSIRPLSYEQYF. The chain joins TRBV20-1 to TRBJ2-7, with unresolved D. This CDR3 comprises 12 residues. CDR1 and CDR2 (germline): DFQATT, SNEGSKA (reference sequence). Trimming took off 8 bases at V and 4 bases at J, with 15 bases between the two ends.

About this clone itself: The germline gene is not matched at one end of the junction; a read error may be the cause. The gene calls are TRBV11-2 and TRBJ2-7; D uncertain. There are 15 residues in the CDR3. From germline, CDR1 is SGHAT and CDR2 FQNNGV. This CDR3 reads CASISAGAHLYEHYF. The CDR3 nucleotides read TGTGCCAGCATCTCAGCCGGTGCACACCTCTACGAGCATTACTTC.

This clone occurred many times. The rearrangement uses TRBV6-2 or TRBV6-3 and TRBJ2-2; 13 bases agree with TRBD2. Looked up from germline, CDR1 is MNHEY and CDR2 is SVGEGT. The trim removed 5 bases at V and 8 bases at J, leaving 8 bases unmatched. The length of the CDR3 is 16 residues. The CDR3: CASSLRGTSGTGELFF. The CDR3 DNA sequence: TGTGCCAGCAGTCTAAGAGGGACTAGCGGGACTGGGGAGCTGTTTTTT.

This clone was recorded at least ten times. CDR3 nucleotide sequence: TGTGCCAGCAGCTTAGTTACAGGGGTTCGGAACACTGAAGCTTTCTTT. Its translation is CASSLVTGVRNTEAFF. The V and J genes are TRBV11-1 and TRBJ1-1; the match to TRBD1 covers 7 bases. With V trimmed by 1 base and J by 1 base, 6 bases remained unmatched. Germline-derived CDR1 and CDR2 are SGHAT and FQDESV (reference sequence). The CDR3 sequence is 16 residues long.

The rearrangement uses TRBV2 and TRBJ1-5; D possibly corresponds to TRBD1 (5 bases). The CDR3 is 13 amino acids. Germline loops: CDR1 SNHLY, CDR2 FYNNEI. V lost 5 bases, J lost 2 bases, and 7 bases lay in between. In DNA form, the CDR3 reads TGTGCCAGCAGTCCCAGGGGCAATCAGCCCCAGCATTTT. As protein: CASSPRGNQPQHF.

This clone was counted ten times or more. The chain combines TRBV19 with TRBJ2-6, with 11 bases fitting TRBD1. This CDR3 is 16 amino acids long. Trimming took 7 bases from V and 4 from J; bases not matched to a gene: 6. Looked up from germline, CDR1 is LNHDA and CDR2 is SQIVND (reference sequence). For the CDR3, the DNA is TGTGCCAGTACCCAGGACAGGGGGCTAGGGGCCAACGTCCTGACTTTC. As protein: CASTQDRGLGANVLTF.

This clone appeared many times. This rearrangement joins TRBV5-1 to TRBJ1-3; maybe TRBD1 (5 bases). The V gene's germline CDR1 is SGHRS and CDR2 YFSETQ. CDR3 size: 14 residues. The ends were cut back, 2 bases at V and 6 bases at J, with 12 bases in the middle. The chain's CDR3 is CASSFGGEKNTIYF. Written as DNA, the CDR3 is TGCGCCAGCAGCTTTGGAGGGGAGAAAAACACCATATATTTT.

This clone was recorded at least ten times. CDR3 amino acids: CATSDPPSGSGVETQYF. In DNA, the CDR3 is TGTGCCACCAGTGATCCTCCTAGCGGGAGCGGGGTGGAGACCCAGTACTTC. This sequence joins TRBV24-1 and TRBJ2-5, with 10 bases lining up with TRBD2. There are 17 residues in the CDR3. Germline loops: CDR1 KGHDR, CDR2 SFDVKD. Unmatched junction bases numbered 11, after V lost 3 bases and J lost 5 bases.